This is a list of T cell receptor beta chains from one sample in a study of blood T cell repertoires in COVID-19. TCRdb keeps only in-frame clones here, not all; method: immunoSEQ multiplex PCR. Of a few hundred thousand clones in the sample, 65% to 90% were seen once. The sequenced sample consisted of peripheral blood. The receptors derive from a woman in her thirties or forties who had recovered from COVID-19. CDR3s include the opening cysteine and the closing phenylalanine or tryptophan. Fields, in order: D gene, clone size, J gene, V gene, CDR3 protein, CDR3 DNA. The D gene is left open where the match is weak. Clone size is stated in some rows and not others, as once, few, many or a class when expanded.

>-|-|TRBJ1-5|TRBV15
CATSRDLRQPQHF
TGTGCCACCAGCAGAGATTTGCGTCAGCCCCAGCATTTT
>TRBD1|few|TRBJ2-7|TRBV7-3
CASSPGQGSREQYF
TGTGCCAGCAGCCCGGGACAGGGATCTCGGGAGCAGTACTTC
>TRBD2|few|TRBJ2-5|TRBV28
CASSLTLLAGGRETQYF
TGTGCCAGCAGTCTAACACTTCTAGCGGGGGGGCGGGAGACCCAGTACTTC
>-|few|TRBJ2-7|TRBV7-9
CASSLSNYEQYF
TGTGCCAGCAGCTTGTCCAATTACGAGCAGTACTTC
>-|-|TRBJ2-3|TRBV10-3
CAISEFDSGRTDTQYF
TGTGCCATCAGTGAATTCGATAGCGGACGCACAGATACGCAGTATTTT
>-|-|TRBJ1-2|TRBV29-1
CSAPVGYTF
TGCAGCGCCCCCGTTGGCTACACCTTC
>TRBD2|-|TRBJ2-1|TRBV18
CASSPPGRGGNEQFF
TGTGCCAGCTCACCACCGGGGCGGGGAGGGAATGAGCAGTTCTTC
>-|-|TRBJ2-5|TRBV18
CASSPLGGAVREETQYF
TGTGCCAGCTCACCACTCGGGGGTGCAGTCAGGGAAGAGACCCAGTACTTC
>TRBD1|-|TRBJ1-6|TRBV14
CASSQRLGTAANSPLHF
TGTGCCAGCAGCCAACGCTTGGGGACAGCAGCCAATTCACCCCTCCACTTT
>-|-|TRBJ2-2|TRBV18
CASSPNRALNTGELFF
TGTGCCAGCTCACCCAACAGGGCCTTGAACACCGGGGAGCTGTTTTTT
>-|once|TRBJ1-2|TRBV4-3
CASSQEGGRDEIPDGYTF
TGCGCCAGCAGCCAAGAGGGCGGGCGCGATGAAATCCCGGATGGCTACACCTTC
>TRBD1|-|TRBJ2-7|TRBV5-1
CASRPGTAIYEQYF
TGCGCCAGCAGGCCTGGGACAGCGATCTACGAGCAGTACTTC
>TRBD1|-|TRBJ2-5|TRBV29-1
CSVAEQGAAETQYF
TGCAGCGTTGCCGAGCAGGGGGCGGCGGAGACCCAGTACTTC
>-|-|TRBJ2-7|TRBV6-5
CASSPGTSGTYEQYF
TGTGCCAGCAGCCCCGGGACTTCGGGTACCTACGAGCAGTACTTC
>TRBD2|-|TRBJ2-3|TRBV5-1
CASSLTGTSGAVNTQYF
TGCGCCAGCAGCTTGACCGGGACTAGCGGGGCCGTAAATACGCAGTATTTT
>TRBD1|-|TRBJ1-4|TRBV7-2
CASSLDLPGTGRLFF
TGTGCCAGCAGCTTAGACTTGCCCGGGACAGGAAGGCTGTTTTTT
>-|-|TRBJ2-1|TRBV7-9
CASSSATGYAYNEQFF
TGTGCCAGCAGCTCGGCGACAGGTTACGCCTACAATGAGCAGTTCTTC
>TRBD1|-|TRBJ2-5|TRBV11-2
CASSLVSGGRETQYF
TGTGCCAGCAGCTTAGTGTCAGGGGGCCGAGAGACCCAGTACTTC
>TRBD1|-|TRBJ2-7|TRBV30
CAWGRTGKAYEQYF
TGTGCCTGGGGACGGACAGGGAAAGCCTACGAGCAGTACTTC
>-|-|TRBJ1-1|TRBV18
CASSDRGVRDTEAFF
TGTGCCAGCTCAGACCGTGGTGTGCGGGACACTGAAGCTTTCTTT
>TRBD1|-|TRBJ1-3|TRBV3-1/TRBV3-2
CASSLGTGIHSGNTIYF
TGTGCCAGCAGCCTAGGGACAGGGATTCACTCTGGAAACACCATATATTTT
>-|-|TRBJ1-2|TRBV4-3
CASSQEDRVGGYTF
TGCGCCAGCAGCCAAGAGGACAGAGTAGGTGGCTACACCTTC
>-|-|TRBJ1-2|TRBV28
CASSLEQASYGYTF
TGTGCCAGCAGTTTAGAACAGGCATCCTATGGCTACACCTTC
>-|-|TRBJ1-2|TRBV20-1
CKWRLHYGYTF
TGCAAGTGGAGGCTTCACTATGGCTACACCTTC
>-|-|TRBJ2-7|TRBV10-3
CAISGSERTSYEQYF
TGTGCCATCAGTGGTAGCGAGCGGACCTCCTACGAGCAGTACTTC